Below, one T cell receptor (beta chain) is given with its context. Its antigen remains unidentified. The CDR3 is 18 amino acids. V was pared by 1 base and J by 3 bases, with 11 bases of the junction left unmatched. Germline V gives CDR1 SSHAT, CDR2 FNYEAQ (reference sequence). The 5'RACE method, run with constant-segment primers, produced TCR alpha and TCR beta cDNA libraries (carrying sample barcodes and UMIs). Each CDR3 protein gets one entry after TCRdb re-called the 5' RACE reads with MiXCR. Of hundreds of thousands of distinct CDR3 sequences listed, approximately 19% are singletons. This entry comes from a study of T-cell memory formation after mild COVID-19. About the study: TCR clusters were mostly donor specific.

Whole-study results and caveats: Clones contracting over day 15 to 85 were CD4/CD8 balanced, with later expanders leaning CD4+.

The chain uses TRBV7-7 and TRBJ2-5; 10 bases match TRBD1. This sequence was found in an adult woman who had mild COVID-19 (a few samples of this study predate the infection). Cell type and time point are not known. The sequenced sample consisted of PBMCs or a T cell subset sorted from them (not recorded which). CDR3 loop: CASSLVISPGTGEETQYF. CDR3 sequence (DNA): TGTGCCAGCAGCTTAGTAATTTCCCCCGGGACAGGGGAAGAGACCCAGTACTTC.